The following is a T cell receptor beta chain sequence with its context. Its target is not known. The data stem from a study of cytomegalovirus exposure and HLA in healthy donors. At collection, donors were nominally healthy, but unrecorded immune exposures were probable. The PCR contained 60 Vbeta and 13 Jbeta primers. As originally analysed: Later, some 79 million unique TCR beta chains were counted in an analysis, and some 10 million of them were shared. Here immunoSEQ multiplex PCR was the method, and the copy in TCRdb shows in-frame clones only, minus some. The DNA gave D and trimming, while V, J and clone size come from that table. Its table records around 140,000 clones. CDR3 length: 17 residues. The trim removed 0 bases at V and 0 bases at J, leaving 5 bases unmatched. Germline values: CDR1 SGHRS, CDR2 YFSETQ. Study-wide results and limits: There were reportedly fewer N-insertions in an Asian-associated ancestry cluster than the roughly 680-donor mean, in a later analysis.

The sequence was collected from a woman aged 40 to 50 in good health and CMV-seropositive. Sequencing was done on a sample of PBMCs. This rearrangement joins TRBV5-1 to TRBJ2-2, with 7 bases that match TRBD2. In DNA, the CDR3 is TGCGCCAGCAGCTTGGGCACCGGGACTACGAACACCGGGGAGCTGTTTTTT. The encoded protein is CASSLGTGTTNTGELFF.